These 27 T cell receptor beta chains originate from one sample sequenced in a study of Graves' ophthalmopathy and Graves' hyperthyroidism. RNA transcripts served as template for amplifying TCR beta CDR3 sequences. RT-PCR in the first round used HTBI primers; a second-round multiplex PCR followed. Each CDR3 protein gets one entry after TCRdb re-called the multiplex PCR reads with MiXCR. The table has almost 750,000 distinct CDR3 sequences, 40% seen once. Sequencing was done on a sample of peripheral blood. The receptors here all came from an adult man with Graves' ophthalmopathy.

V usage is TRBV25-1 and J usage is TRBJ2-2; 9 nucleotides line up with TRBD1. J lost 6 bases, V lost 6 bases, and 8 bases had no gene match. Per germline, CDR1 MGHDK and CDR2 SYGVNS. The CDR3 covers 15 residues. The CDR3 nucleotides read TGTGCCAGCAGCACCCGGGACAGGGTTGCCGGGGAGCTGTTTTTT. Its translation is CASSTRDRVAGELFF.

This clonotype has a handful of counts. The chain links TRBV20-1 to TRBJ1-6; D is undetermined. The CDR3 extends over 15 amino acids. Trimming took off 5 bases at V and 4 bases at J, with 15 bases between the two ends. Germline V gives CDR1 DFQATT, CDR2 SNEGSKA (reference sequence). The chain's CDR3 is CSAEASGVYNSPLHF. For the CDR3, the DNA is TGCAGTGCTGAAGCAAGCGGAGTTTATAATTCACCCCTCCACTTT.

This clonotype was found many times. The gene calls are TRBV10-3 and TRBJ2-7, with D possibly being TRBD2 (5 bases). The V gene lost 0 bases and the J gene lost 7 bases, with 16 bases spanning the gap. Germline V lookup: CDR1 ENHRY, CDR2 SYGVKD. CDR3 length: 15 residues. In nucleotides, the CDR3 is TGTGCCATCAGTGAGTCGGAGGTGTTAGTACGAGAGCAGTACTTC. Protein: CAISESEVLVREQYF.

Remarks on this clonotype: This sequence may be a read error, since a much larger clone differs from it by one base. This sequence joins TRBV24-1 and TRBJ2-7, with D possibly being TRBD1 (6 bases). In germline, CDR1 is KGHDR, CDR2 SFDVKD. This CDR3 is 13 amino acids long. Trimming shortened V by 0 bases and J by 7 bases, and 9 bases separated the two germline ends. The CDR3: CATSDLVGGEQYF. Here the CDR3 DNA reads TGTGCCACCAGTGATTTGGTAGGGGGTGAGCAGTACTTC.

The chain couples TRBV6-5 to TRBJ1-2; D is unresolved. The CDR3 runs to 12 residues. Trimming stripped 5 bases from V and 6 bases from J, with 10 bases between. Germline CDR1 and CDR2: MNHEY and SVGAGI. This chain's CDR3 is CASSVGGDGYTF. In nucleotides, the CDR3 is TGTGCCAGCAGTGTAGGAGGAGATGGCTACACCTTC.

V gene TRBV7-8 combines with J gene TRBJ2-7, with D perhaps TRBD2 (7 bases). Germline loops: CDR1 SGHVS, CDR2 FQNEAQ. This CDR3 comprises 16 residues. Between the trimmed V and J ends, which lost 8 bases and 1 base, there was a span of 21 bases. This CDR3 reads CASRPRGGRQSYEQYF. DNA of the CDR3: TGTGCCAGCCGACCGAGGGGGGGCCGACAGTCCTACGAGCAGTACTTC.

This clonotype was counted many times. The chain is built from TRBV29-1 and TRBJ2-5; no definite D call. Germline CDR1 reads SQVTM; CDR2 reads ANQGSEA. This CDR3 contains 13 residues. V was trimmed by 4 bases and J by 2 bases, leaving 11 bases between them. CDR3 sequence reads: CSVGLLWQETQYF. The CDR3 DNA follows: TGCAGCGTTGGCCTCCTGTGGCAAGAGACCCAGTACTTC.

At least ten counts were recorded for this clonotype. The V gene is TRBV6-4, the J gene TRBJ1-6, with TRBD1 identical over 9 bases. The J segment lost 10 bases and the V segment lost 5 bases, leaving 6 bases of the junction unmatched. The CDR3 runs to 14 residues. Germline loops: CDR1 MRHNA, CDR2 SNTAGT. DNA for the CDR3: TGTGCCAGCAGTCCCGGGACAGGGAGATCACCCCTCCACTTT. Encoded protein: CASSPGTGRSPLHF.

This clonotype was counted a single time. This chain's CDR3 is CAGKPRGRSEAFF. The CDR3 bases are TGTGCCGGCAAACCCCGAGGGCGGAGTGAAGCTTTCTTT. The chain is built from TRBV12-3 or TRBV12-4 and TRBJ1-1, with D uncertain. The V gene lost 11 bases and the J gene lost 7 bases, with 20 bases spanning the gap. The CDR3 sequence is 13 residues long.

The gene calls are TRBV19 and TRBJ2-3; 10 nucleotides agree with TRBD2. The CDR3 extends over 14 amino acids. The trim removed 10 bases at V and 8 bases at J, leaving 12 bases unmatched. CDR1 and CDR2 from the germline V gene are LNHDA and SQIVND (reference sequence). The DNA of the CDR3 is TGTGCCACCCAGGGACTAGCGCCGTCGGGTACGCAGTATTTT. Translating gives CATQGLAPSGTQYF.

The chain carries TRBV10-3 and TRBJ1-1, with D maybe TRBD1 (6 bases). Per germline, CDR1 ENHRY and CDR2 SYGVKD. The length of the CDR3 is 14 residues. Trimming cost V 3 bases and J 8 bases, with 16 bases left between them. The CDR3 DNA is TGTGCCATCAGTGAAGACAGGCAGGGACGAGAAGCTTTCTTT. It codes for CAISEDRQGREAFF.

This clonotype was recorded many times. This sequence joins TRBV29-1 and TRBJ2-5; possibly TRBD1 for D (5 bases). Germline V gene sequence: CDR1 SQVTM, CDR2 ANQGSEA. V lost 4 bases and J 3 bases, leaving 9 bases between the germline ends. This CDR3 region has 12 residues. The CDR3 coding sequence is TGCAGCGTTGCTAAAGGGGAAGAGACCCAGTACTTC. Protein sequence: CSVAKGEETQYF.

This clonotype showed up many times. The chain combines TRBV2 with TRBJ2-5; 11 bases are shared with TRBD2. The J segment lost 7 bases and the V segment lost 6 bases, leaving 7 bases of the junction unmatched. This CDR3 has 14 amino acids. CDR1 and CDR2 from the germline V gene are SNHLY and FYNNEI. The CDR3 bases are TGTGCCAGCAGGGGACTAGCGGAGAGGGGGACCCAGTACTTC. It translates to CASRGLAERGTQYF.

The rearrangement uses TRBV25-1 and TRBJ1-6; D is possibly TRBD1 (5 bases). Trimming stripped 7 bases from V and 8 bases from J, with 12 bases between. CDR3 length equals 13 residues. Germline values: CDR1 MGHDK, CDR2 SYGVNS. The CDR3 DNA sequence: TGTGCCAGCAAGCACAGGCGGGATTCACCCCTCCACTTT. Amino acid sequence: CASKHRRDSPLHF.

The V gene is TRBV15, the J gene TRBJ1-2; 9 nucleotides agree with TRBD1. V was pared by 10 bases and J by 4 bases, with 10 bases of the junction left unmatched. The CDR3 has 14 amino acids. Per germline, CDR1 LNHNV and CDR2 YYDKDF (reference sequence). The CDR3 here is CASSIAGQGYGYTF. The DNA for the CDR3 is TGTGCCAGTAGTATCGCGGGACAGGGCTATGGCTACACCTTC.

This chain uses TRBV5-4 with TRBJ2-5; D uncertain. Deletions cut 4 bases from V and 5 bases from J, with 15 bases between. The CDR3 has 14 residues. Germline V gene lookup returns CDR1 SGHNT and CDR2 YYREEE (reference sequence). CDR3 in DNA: TGTGCCAGCAGCCAAGACGTGCCTTCGGAGACCCAGTACTTC. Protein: CASSQDVPSETQYF.

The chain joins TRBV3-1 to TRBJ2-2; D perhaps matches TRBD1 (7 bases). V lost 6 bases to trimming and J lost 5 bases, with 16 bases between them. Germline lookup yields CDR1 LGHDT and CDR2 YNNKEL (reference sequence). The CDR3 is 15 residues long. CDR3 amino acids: CASRENRGGTGELFF. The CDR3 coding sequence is TGTGCCAGCAGAGAGAACAGGGGAGGAACCGGGGAGCTGTTTTTT.

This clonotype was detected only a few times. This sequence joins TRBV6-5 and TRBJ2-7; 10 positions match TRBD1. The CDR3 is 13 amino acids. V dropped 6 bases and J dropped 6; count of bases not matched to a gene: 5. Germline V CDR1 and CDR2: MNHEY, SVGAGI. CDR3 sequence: CASRGQGLREQYF. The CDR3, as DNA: TGTGCCAGCAGGGGACAGGGGTTGCGCGAGCAGTACTTC.

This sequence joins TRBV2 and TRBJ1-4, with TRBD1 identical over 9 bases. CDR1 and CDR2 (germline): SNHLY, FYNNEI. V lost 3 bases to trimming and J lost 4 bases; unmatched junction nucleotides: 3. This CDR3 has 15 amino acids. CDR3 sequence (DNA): TGTGCCAGCAGTGAGGACAGGGGTATTAATGAAAAACTGTTTTTT. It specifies CASSEDRGINEKLFF.

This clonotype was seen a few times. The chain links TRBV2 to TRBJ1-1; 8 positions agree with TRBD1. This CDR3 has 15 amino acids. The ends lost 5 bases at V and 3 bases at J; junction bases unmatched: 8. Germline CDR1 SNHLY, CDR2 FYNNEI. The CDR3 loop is CASSLLQGADTEAFF. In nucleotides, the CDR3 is TGTGCCAGCAGTTTATTGCAGGGGGCGGACACTGAAGCTTTCTTT.

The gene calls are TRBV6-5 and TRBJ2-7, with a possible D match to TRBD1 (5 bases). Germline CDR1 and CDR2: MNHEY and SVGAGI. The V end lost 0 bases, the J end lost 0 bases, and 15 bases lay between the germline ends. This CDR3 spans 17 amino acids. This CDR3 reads CASSYSRPTASSYEQYF. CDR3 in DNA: TGTGCCAGCAGTTACTCCCGGCCGACAGCGAGCTCCTACGAGCAGTACTTC.

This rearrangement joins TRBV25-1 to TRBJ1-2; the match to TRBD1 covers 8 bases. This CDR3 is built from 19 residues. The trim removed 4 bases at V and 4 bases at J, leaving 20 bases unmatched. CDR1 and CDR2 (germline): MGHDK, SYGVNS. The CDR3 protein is CASSARVQSGGFLTYGYTF. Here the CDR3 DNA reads TGTGCCAGCAGTGCTAGAGTTCAGTCAGGGGGCTTTCTTACCTATGGCTACACCTTC.

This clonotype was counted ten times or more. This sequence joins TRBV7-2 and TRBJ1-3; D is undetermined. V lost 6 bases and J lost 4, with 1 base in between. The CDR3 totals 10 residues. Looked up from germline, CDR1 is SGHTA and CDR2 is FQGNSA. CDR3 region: CASRGNTIYF. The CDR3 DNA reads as TGTGCCAGCAGGGGAAACACCATATATTTT.

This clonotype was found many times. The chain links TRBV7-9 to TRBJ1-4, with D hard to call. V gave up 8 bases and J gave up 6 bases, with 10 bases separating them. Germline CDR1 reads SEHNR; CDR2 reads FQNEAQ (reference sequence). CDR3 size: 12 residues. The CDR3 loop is CASRKGDEKLFF. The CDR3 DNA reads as TGTGCCAGCCGAAAAGGTGATGAAAAACTGTTTTTT.

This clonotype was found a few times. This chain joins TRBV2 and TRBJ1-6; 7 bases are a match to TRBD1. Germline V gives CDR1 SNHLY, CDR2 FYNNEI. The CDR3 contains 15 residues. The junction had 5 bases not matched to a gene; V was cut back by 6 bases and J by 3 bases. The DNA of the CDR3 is TGTGCCAGCAGGACCGGGACAGTCTATAATTCACCCCTCCACTTT. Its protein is CASRTGTVYNSPLHF.

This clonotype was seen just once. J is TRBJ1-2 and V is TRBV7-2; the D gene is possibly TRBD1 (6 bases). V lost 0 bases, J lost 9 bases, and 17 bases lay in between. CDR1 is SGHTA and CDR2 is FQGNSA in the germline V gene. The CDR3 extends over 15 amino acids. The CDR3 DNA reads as TGTGCCAGCAGCTTAGCGCAGCACAGGGAGGGCTGCTACACCTTC. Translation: CASSLAQHREGCYTF.

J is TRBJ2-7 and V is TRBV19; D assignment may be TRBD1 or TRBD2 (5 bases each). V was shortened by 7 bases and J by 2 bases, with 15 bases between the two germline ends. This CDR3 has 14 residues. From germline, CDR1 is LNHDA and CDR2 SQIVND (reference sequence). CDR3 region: CASTPEGRTYEQYF. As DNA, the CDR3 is TGTGCCAGTACCCCCGAGGGACGGACCTACGAGCAGTACTTC.